This TCR beta chain was sequenced in a study of beta chain features in type 1 diabetes. Across the study: Age and gender were similar between patients and healthy donors, as were cell yields. Study findings and constraints: In patients and controls equally, PCR might favor templates that are shorter. Across all four CD4+ subsets, people with type 1 diabetes showed modestly shorter TCRB CDR3s.

To note about this clone: What it binds is unknown.

Expressed TCRB transcripts were sequenced because the entire RNA isolate underwent reverse transcription. Using immunoSEQ multiplex PCR, the repertoire was profiled, and TCRdb retains in-frame clones only, with some absent. The sample consists of 300,000 to 400,000 clones, 8.5% to 10% of them appearing once. Over 95% purity was reached by all sorted populations. This CDR3 has 14 amino acids. V lost 7 bases and J 0 bases, leaving 9 bases between the germline ends. Germline-derived CDR1 and CDR2 are SNHLY and FYNNEI. The rearrangement joins TRBV2 to TRBJ1-4; no clear D. This clonotype was obtained from a man younger than 40 with type 1 diabetes. The sample was central memory CD4+ T cells from blood. CDR3 loop: CASNTKATNEKLFF. Written as DNA, the CDR3 is TGTGCCAGCAACACCAAGGCAACTAATGAAAAACTGTTTTTT. The variable domain in full, completed from reference TRBV2 and TRBJ1-4, reads EPEVTQTPSHQVTQMGQEVILRCVPISNHLYFYWYRQILGQKVEFLVSFYNNEISEKSEIFDDQFSVERPDGSNFTLKIRSTKLEDSAMYFCASNTKATNEKLFFGSGTQLSVL.